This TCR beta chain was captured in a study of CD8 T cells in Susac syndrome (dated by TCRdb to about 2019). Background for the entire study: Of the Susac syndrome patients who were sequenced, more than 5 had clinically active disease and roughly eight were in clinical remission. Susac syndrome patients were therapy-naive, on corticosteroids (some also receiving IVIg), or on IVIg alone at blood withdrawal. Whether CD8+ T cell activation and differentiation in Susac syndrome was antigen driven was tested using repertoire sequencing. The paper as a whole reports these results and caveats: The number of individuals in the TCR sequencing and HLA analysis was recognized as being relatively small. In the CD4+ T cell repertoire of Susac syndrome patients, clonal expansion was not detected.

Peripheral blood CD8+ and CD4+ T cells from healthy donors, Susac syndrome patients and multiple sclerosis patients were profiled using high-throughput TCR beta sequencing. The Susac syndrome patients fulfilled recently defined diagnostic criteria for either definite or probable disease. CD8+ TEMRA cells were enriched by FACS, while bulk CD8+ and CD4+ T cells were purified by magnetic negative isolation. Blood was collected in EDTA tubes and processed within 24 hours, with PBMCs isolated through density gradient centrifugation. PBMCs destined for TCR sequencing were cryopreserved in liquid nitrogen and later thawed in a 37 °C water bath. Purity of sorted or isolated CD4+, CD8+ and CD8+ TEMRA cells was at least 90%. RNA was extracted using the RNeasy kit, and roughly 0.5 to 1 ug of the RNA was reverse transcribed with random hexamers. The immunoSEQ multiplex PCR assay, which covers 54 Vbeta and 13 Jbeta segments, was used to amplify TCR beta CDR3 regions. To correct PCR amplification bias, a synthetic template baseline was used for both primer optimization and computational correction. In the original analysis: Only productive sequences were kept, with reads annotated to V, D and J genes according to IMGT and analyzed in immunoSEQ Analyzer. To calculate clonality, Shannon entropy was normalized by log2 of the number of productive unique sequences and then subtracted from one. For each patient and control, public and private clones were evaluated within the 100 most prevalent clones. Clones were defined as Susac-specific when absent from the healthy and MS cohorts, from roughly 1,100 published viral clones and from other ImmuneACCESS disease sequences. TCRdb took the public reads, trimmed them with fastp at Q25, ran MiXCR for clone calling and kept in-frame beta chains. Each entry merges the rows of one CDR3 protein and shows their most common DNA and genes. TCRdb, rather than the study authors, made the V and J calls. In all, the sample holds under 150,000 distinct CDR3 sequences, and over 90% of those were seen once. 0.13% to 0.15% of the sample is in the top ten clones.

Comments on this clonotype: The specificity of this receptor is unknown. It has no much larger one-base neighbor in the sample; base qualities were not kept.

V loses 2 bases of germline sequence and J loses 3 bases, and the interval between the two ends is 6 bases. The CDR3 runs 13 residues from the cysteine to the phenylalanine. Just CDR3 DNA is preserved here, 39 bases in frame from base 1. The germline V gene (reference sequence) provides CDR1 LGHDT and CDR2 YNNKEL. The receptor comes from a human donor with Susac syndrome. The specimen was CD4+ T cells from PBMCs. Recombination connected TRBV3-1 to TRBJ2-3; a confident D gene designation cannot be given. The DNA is TGTGCCAGCAGCCAAAACCCTACAGATACGCAGTATTTT. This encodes CASSQNPTDTQYF.